The rows below give T cell receptor beta chains drawn from one sample of a study of blood T cell repertoires in COVID-19. TCRdb's copy holds only in-frame clones and misses some; the assay was immunoSEQ multiplex PCR. There are about 120,000 clones in the sample; about 70% occur only once, and 1.5% to 2% lies in the top ten. Specimen: peripheral blood. The receptors originated from a woman aged 70-85 years with acute or convalescent COVID-19. The CDR3 runs from the conserved cysteine through the conserved F or W. D genes are given only for firm matches. Some rows have no size entry. The others give once, few or many, or a class for an expanded clone.

v_gene: TRBV28
d_gene: .
abundance: .
j_gene: TRBJ2-2
CDR3nt: TGTGCCAGCAGAGAACAGGGGGGGCCAACCGGGGAGCTGTTTTTT
CDR3aa: CASREQGGPTGELFF

v_gene: TRBV9
d_gene: .
abundance: .
j_gene: TRBJ2-7
CDR3nt: TGTGCCAGCAGCGTAGTAATCAGGAACCCCTACGAGCAGTACTTC
CDR3aa: CASSVVIRNPYEQYF

v_gene: TRBV19
d_gene: TRBD1
abundance: .
j_gene: TRBJ1-5
CDR3nt: TGTGCCAGTAGTTCTATGGGGACAGGGGGCACGAATCAGCCCCAGCATTTT
CDR3aa: CASSSMGTGGTNQPQHF

v_gene: TRBV15
d_gene: TRBD1
abundance: .
j_gene: TRBJ2-7
CDR3nt: TGTGCCACCAGCCCAACCCGGGACAGGGGCTACGAGCAGTACTTC
CDR3aa: CATSPTRDRGYEQYF

v_gene: TRBV6-1
d_gene: .
abundance: .
j_gene: TRBJ2-7
CDR3nt: TGTGCCAGCAGTGAATTAAGTAACAGAGCCTACGAGCAGTACTTC
CDR3aa: CASSELSNRAYEQYF

v_gene: TRBV6-2/TRBV6-3
d_gene: TRBD1
abundance: .
j_gene: TRBJ1-6
CDR3nt: TGTGCCAGCAGTTCTTACAGGACAGGTCCGAGCTCCTATAATTCACCCCTCCACTTT
CDR3aa: CASSSYRTGPSSYNSPLHF

v_gene: TRBV4-1
d_gene: TRBD1
abundance: .
j_gene: TRBJ1-6
CDR3nt: TGCGCCAGCAGCCATCCGGACAGGGGTGGCTCACCCCTCCACTTT
CDR3aa: CASSHPDRGGSPLHF

v_gene: TRBV5-1
d_gene: .
abundance: .
j_gene: TRBJ1-1
CDR3nt: TGCGCCAGCAGCCCCGTGCCCGGCGGGGACACTGAAGCTTTCTTT
CDR3aa: CASSPVPGGDTEAFF

v_gene: TRBV4-2
d_gene: .
abundance: few
j_gene: TRBJ2-7
CDR3nt: TGTGCCAGCAGCCAAGATCAGGGGCGCCCCCCTAGCGAGCAGTACTTC
CDR3aa: CASSQDQGRPPSEQYF

v_gene: TRBV6-4
d_gene: .
abundance: .
j_gene: TRBJ2-5
CDR3nt: TGTGCCAGCAGCAGGGGGGCCCAAGAGACCCAGTACTTC
CDR3aa: CASSRGAQETQYF

v_gene: TRBV19
d_gene: .
abundance: few
j_gene: TRBJ2-1
CDR3nt: TGTGCCAGTAGTATAGAGGACTTCTCCTACAATGAGCAGTTCTTC
CDR3aa: CASSIEDFSYNEQFF

v_gene: TRBV7-2
d_gene: .
abundance: few
j_gene: TRBJ2-7
CDR3nt: TGTGCCAGCAGCTTAGGACGGGTCTACGAGCAGTACTTC
CDR3aa: CASSLGRVYEQYF

v_gene: TRBV7-6
d_gene: TRBD1
abundance: .
j_gene: TRBJ2-7
CDR3nt: TGTGCCAGCAGCTTAGGACAGGGACGATCCTACGAGCAGTACTTC
CDR3aa: CASSLGQGRSYEQYF

v_gene: TRBV6-1
d_gene: TRBD1
abundance: .
j_gene: TRBJ1-2
CDR3nt: TGTGCCAGCAGTGCAGTTGTCCCGGACAGGACTGTGAACTATGGCTACACCTTC
CDR3aa: CASSAVVPDRTVNYGYTF

v_gene: TRBV7-8
d_gene: .
abundance: few
j_gene: TRBJ2-5
CDR3nt: TGTGCCAGCAGCTTAGCCTCGGGACATCTCCAAGAGACCCAGTACTTC
CDR3aa: CASSLASGHLQETQYF

v_gene: TRBV7-9
d_gene: .
abundance: .
j_gene: TRBJ2-2
CDR3nt: TGTGCCAGCAGCTTAGTAGCGAACACCGGGGAGCTGTTTTTT
CDR3aa: CASSLVANTGELFF

v_gene: TRBV11-2
d_gene: .
abundance: .
j_gene: TRBJ2-2
CDR3nt: TGTGCCAGCAGCTTAGCGTGGCAGGGCGATTCCGGGGAGCTGTTTTTT
CDR3aa: CASSLAWQGDSGELFF